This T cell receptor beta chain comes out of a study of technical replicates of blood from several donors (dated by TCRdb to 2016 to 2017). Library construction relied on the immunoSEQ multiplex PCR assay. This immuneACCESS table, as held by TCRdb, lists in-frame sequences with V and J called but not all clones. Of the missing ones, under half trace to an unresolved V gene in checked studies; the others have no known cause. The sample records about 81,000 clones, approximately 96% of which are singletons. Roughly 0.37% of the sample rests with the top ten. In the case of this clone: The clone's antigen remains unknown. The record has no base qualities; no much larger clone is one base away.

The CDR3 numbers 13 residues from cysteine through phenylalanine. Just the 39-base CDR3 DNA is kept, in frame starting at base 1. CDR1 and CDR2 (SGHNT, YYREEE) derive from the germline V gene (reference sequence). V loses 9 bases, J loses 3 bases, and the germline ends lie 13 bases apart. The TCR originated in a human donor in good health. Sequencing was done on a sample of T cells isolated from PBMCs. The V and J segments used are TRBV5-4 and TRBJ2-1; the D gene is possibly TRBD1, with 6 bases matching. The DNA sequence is TGTGCCATCCCAGGGGACCGCTACAATGAGCAGTTCTTC. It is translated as CAIPGDRYNEQFF.